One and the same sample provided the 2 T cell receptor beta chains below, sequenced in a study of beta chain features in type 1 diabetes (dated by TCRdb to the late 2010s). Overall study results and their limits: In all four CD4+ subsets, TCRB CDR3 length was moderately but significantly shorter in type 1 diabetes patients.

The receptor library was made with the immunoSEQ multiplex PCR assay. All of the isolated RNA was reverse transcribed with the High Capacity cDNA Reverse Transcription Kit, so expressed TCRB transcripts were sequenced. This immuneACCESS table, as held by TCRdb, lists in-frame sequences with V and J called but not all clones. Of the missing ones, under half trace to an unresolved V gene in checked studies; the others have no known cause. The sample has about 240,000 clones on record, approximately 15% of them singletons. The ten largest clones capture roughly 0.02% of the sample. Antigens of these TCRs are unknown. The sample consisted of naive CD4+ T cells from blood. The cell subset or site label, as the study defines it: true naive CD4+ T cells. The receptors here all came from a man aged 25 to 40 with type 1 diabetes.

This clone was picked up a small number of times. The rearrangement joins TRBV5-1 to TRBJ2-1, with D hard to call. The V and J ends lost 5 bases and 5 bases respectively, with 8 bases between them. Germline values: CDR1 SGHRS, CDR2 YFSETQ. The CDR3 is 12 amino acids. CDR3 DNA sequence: TGCGCCAGCAGAGCATATGACAATGAGCAGTTCTTC. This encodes CASRAYDNEQFF.

CDR3 bases: TGCAGCGTTGTTGGGACAGCTAACACTGAAGCTTTCTTT. It is translated as CSVVGTANTEAFF. The chain recombines TRBV29-1 with TRBJ1-1, with 7 bases aligning to TRBD1. The CDR3 sequence is 13 residues long. Germline V CDR1 and CDR2: SQVTM, ANQGSEA. Trimming cost V 4 bases and J 2 bases; bases outside gene matches: 4. The entire variable domain, with the rest obtained from reference TRBV29-1 and TRBJ1-1, is as follows: SAVISQKPSRDICQRGTSLTIQCQVDSQVTMMFWYRQQPGQSLTLIATANQGSEATYESGFVIDKFPISRPNLTFSTLTVSNMSPEDSSIYLCSVVGTANTEAFFGQGTRLTVV.